This TCR beta chain was sequenced in a study of shared clonotypes between healthy human individuals. On sorted subsets, replicate PCRs used approximately 190 ng DNA, or tens of thousands of T cell genomes. Original processing notes: ImmunoSEQ sequences covered only the junction and lacked quality scores; filtering therefore differed. Produced via immunoSEQ multiplex PCR; TCRdb's table is partial and in-frame only. That table supplies the V and J calls and clone size; D and trimming were determined from the DNA. The sample lists some 1,400,000 clones; 95% to 97% were seen once. This CDR3 is 13 amino acids long. The germline V gene has CDR1 SGHVS and CDR2 FNYEAQ. V gave up 1 base and J gave up 7 bases; unmatched junction bases: 3. Negatively enriched CD4+ T cells were divided by CD45RA into naive and memory. About this clone itself: The antigen is not known.

Study-level findings and limits: Across a handful of donors, naive CD4 shared approximately 4.5%, naive CD8 around 3.5%, memory CD4 2% to 2.5%, memory CD8 about 0.38%.

The sequence came from a young man in good health. The specimen sequenced was naive CD4+ T cells sorted from blood. Stated subset: CD45RA+ positively selected. The gene calls are TRBV7-6 and TRBJ1-2; the match to TRBD1 covers 7 bases. The CDR3 region has the DNA TGTGCCAGCAGCTTAGGACAGGGAACTGGCTACACCTTC. This translates into CASSLGQGTGYTF.